This TCR beta chain was retrieved from a study of control samples from healthy donors and cancer patients. Germline CDR1 is MNHEY and CDR2 is SVGAGI. This CDR3 has 14 amino acids. V lost 2 bases to trimming and J lost 11 bases, with 18 bases between them. TCRdb keeps only in-frame clones here, not all; method: immunoSEQ multiplex PCR. The top ten hold under 20% of the sample, which has 71,000 or so clones, roughly 91% seen once. Sequences were obtained from PBMCs. This sequence was found in a man in his 60s with lung cancer. The genes are TRBV6-5 and TRBJ1-1; a weak D match, TRBD1 (5 bases). The CDR3 coding sequence is TGTGCCAGCAGTTACACTCAGGGTGTTCGAGGCGCTTTCTTT. It specifies CASSYTQGVRGAFF.